This T cell receptor (beta chain) was observed in a study of OX40 agonist ivuxolimab in advanced cancers. Looking at the study overall: An anti-OX40 (CD134) antibody with agonistic activity, ivuxolimab, was administered to patients. Patients were infused with ivuxolimab every 2 weeks at 0.01 to 10 mg/kg. Dose-escalation subjects each had hepatocellular carcinoma, melanoma, renal cell or head and neck cancer.

As for this clone: As yet, its antigen is unknown.

Study results and caveats: Expanded clones belonging to CD8+ T cells outnumbered, on average, those of CD4+.

This table comes from immunoSEQ multiplex PCR, and its TCRdb copy is limited to in-frame clones, with some not included. The repertoire holds 100,000 to 120,000 clones, with more than 70% as singletons. This receptor was taken from an adult with an advanced solid tumor such as melanoma, head and neck, liver or kidney cancer. Sequencing was performed on CD4+ or CD8+ T cells sorted from blood, taken in a trial of the OX40 agonist ivuxolimab.

CDR3 sequence: CASSSTQSLAGVLFF. As DNA, the CDR3 is TGTGCCAGCAGCTCTACTCAATCACTAGCGGGAGTGCTGTTTTTT. V gene TRBV7-8 combines with J gene TRBJ2-2, with 11 bases matching TRBD2. Germline trimming cut 4 bases from V and 13 bases from J; bases unmatched to any gene: 11. The germline CDR1 and CDR2 sequences are SGHVS and FQNEAQ. The CDR3 is 15 amino acids.